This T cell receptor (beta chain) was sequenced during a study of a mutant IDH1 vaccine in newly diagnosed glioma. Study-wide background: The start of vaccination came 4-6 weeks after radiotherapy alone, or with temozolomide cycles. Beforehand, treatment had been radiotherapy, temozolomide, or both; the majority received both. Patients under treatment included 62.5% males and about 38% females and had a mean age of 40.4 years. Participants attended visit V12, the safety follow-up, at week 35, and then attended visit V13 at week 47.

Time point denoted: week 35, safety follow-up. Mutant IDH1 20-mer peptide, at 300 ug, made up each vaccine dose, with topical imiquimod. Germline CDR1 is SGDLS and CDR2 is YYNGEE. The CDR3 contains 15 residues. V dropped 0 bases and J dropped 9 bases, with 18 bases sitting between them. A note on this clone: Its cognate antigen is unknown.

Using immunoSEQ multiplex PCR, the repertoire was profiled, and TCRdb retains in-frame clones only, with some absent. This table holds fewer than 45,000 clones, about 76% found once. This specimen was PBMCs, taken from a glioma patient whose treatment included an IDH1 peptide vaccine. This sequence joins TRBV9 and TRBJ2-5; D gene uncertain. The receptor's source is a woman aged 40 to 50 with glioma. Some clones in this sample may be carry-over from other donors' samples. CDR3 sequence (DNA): TGTGCCAGCAGCGTAGGCCTGGATTCAAGAGCATCCCAGTACTTC. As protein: CASSVGLDSRASQYF.